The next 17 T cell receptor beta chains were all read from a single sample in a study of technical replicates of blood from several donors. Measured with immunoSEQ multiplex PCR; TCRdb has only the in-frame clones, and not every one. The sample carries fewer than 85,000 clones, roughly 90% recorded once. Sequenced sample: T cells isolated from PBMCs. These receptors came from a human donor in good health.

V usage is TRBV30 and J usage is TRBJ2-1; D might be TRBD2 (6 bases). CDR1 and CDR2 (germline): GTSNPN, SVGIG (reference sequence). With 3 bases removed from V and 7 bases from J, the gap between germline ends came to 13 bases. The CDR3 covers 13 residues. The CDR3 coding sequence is TGTGCCTGGAGGAGGCTGGGGGGTAATGAGCAGTTCTTC. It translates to CAWRRLGGNEQFF.

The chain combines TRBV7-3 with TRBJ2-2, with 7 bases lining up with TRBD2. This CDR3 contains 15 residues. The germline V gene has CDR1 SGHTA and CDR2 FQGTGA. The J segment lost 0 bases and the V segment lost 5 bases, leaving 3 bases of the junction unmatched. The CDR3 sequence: CASSPGTTNTGELFF. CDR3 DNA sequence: TGTGCCAGCAGCCCCGGGACTACGAACACCGGGGAGCTGTTTTTT.

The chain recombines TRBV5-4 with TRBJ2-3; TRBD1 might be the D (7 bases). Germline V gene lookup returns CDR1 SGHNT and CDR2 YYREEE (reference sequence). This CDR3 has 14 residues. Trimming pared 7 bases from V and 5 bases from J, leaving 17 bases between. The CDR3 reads CASGPEGAGDTQYF. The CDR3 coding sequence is TGTGCCAGCGGCCCGGAGGGGGCCGGAGATACGCAGTATTTT.

This chain's CDR3 is CASMGGRYEQFF. The CDR3 nucleotides are TGTGCCAGCATGGGGGGGCGCTATGAGCAGTTCTTC. The chain has TRBV11-3 and TRBJ2-1, with a tentative D call TRBD2 (7 bases). The V gene's germline CDR1 is SGHNT and CDR2 YENEEA. The V end was cut by 7 bases, the J end by 8 bases, with 12 bases between. The CDR3 sequence is 12 residues long.

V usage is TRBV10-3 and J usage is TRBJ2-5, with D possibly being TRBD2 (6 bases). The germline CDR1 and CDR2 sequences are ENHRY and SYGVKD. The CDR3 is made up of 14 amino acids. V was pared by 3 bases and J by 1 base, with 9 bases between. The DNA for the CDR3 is TGTGCCATCAGTGACGGGCGGGGCCAAGAGACCCAGTACTTC. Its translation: CAISDGRGQETQYF.

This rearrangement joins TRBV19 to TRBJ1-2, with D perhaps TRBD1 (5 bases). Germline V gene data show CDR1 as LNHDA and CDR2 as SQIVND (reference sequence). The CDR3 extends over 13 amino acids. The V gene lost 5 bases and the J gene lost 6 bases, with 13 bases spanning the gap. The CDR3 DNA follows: TGTGCCAGTAGTTTTACAGGAATCGATGGCTACACCTTC. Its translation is CASSFTGIDGYTF. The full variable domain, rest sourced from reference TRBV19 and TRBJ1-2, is DGGITQSPKYLFRKEGQNVTLSCEQNLNHDAMYWYRQDPGQGLRLIYYSQIVNDFQKGDIAEGYSVSREKKESFPLTVTSAQKNPTAFYLCASSFTGIDGYTFGSGTRLTVV.

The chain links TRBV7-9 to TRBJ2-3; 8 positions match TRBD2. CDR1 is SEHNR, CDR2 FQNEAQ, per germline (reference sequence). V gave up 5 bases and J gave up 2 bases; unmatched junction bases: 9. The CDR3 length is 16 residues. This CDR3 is CASSQGGGKYTDTQYF. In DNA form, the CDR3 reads TGTGCCAGCAGCCAAGGCGGGGGGAAATACACAGATACGCAGTATTTT.

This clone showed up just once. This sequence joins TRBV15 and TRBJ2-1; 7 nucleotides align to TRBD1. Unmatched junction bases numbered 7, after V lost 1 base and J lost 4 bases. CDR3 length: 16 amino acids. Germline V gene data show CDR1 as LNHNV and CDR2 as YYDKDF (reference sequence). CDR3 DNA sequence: TGTGCCACCAGCAGAGGAATTGGGACAGATTACAATGAGCAGTTCTTC. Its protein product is CATSRGIGTDYNEQFF.

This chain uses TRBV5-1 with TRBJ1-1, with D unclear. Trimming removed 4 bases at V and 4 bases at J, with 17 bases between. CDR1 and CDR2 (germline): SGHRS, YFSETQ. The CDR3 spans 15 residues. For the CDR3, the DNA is TGCGCCAGCAGCCTTCTGCCTTCGGAGGGCACTGAAGCTTTCTTT. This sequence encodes CASSLLPSEGTEAFF.

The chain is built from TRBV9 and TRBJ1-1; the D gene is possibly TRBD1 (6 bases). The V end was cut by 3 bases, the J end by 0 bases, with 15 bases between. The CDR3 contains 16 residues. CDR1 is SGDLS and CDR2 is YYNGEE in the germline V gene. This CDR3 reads CASSEGFGGVNTEAFF. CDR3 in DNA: TGTGCCAGCAGCGAGGGTTTTGGGGGCGTGAACACTGAAGCTTTCTTT.

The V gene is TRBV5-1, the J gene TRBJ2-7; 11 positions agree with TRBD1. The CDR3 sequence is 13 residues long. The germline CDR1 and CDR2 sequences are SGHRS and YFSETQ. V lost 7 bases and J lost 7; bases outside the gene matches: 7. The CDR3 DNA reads TGCGCCAGCCGGGACAGGGGGAATGGAGAGCAGTACTTC. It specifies CASRDRGNGEQYF.

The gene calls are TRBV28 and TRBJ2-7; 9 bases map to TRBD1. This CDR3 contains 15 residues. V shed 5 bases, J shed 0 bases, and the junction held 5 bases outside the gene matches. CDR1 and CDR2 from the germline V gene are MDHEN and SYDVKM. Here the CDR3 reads CASSPPGQGSYEQYF. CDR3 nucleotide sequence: TGTGCCAGCAGTCCACCGGGACAGGGCTCCTACGAGCAGTACTTC.

The CDR3 nucleotides read TGCAGCTCGGGGGAAGATACGCAGTATTTT. Protein sequence: CSSGEDTQYF. The rearrangement links TRBV29-1 to TRBJ2-3; D perhaps matches TRBD2 (6 bases). V shed 8 bases and J shed 5 bases, with 8 bases lying between them. The CDR3 consists of 10 residues. Germline loops: CDR1 SQVTM, CDR2 ANQGSEA.

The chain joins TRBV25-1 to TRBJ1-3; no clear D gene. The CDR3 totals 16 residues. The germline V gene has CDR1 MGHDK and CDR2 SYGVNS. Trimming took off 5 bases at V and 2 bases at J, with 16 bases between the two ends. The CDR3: CASSKRLSDTGNTIYF. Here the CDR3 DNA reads TGTGCCAGCAGTAAGCGTCTATCAGATACTGGAAACACCATATATTTT.

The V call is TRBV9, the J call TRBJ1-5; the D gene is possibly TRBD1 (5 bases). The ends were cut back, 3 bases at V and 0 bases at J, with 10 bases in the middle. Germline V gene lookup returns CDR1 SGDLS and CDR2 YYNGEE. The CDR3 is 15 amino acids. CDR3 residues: CASSATGYSNQPQHF. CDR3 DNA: TGTGCCAGCAGCGCTACAGGATATAGCAATCAGCCCCAGCATTTT. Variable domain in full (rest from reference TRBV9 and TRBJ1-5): DSGVTQTPKHLITATGQRVTLRCSPRSGDLSVYWYQQSLDQGLQFLIQYYNGEERAKGNILERFSAQQFPDLHSELNLSSLELGDSALYFCASSATGYSNQPQHFGDGTRLSIL.

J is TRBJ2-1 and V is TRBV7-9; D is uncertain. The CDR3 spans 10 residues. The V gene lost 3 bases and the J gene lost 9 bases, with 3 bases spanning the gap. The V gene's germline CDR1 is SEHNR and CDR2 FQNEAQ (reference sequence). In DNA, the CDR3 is TGTGCCAGCAGCTTCTCTGAGCAGTTCTTC. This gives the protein CASSFSEQFF.

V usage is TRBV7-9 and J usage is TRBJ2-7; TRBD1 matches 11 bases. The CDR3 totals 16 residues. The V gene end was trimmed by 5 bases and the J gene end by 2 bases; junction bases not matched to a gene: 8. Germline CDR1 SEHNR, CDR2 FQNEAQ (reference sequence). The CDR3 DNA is TGTGCCAGCAGCGGAAAGCCGGGACAGGGGGCCTACGAGCAGTACTTC. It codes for CASSGKPGQGAYEQYF.